This T cell receptor (beta chain) was profiled in a study of blood T cells in healthy people across ages. Study-level information: About one barcoded beta molecule per two T cells came from capture by template switching.

This clonotype was recorded a few times. The antigen is not known. Study-wide points: PBMCs went unsorted, and a conclusive naive versus antigen-experienced comparison was therefore prevented.

Germline values: CDR1 DFQATT, CDR2 SNEGSKA (reference sequence). V lost 6 bases and J lost 2, with 26 bases in between. CDR3 length: 18 amino acids. Primed by a sample-barcoded 5' primer and a J-beta primer mix, a second PCR proceeded for about 7 to 11 cycles. Each CDR3 protein gets one entry after TCRdb re-called the 5' RACE reads with MiXCR. In the table there are about 680,000 distinct CDR3 sequences, around half of which are singletons. Material for sequencing was blood. This chain links TRBV20-1 with TRBJ2-1; perhaps TRBD2 as D (5 bases). The source of this sequence is a woman in her sixties or seventies in good health. The CDR3: CSASGAAVLVGAYNEQFF. The CDR3 bases are TGCAGTGCATCCGGAGCGGCCGTCCTTGTCGGAGCCTACAATGAGCAGTTCTTC.